The rows below give T cell receptor beta chains drawn from one sample of a study of CD8 T cells in ankylosing spondylitis. TCRdb recomputed calls from the 5' RACE reads with MiXCR, one row per CDR3 protein. The table lists around 770,000 distinct CDR3 sequences, 19% of them singletons, with roughly a fifth in the top ten. The sample comprised blood, either unsorted or a sorted T cell fraction (not recorded which). These receptors originate from a male donor with ankylosing spondylitis. The CDR3 runs from the conserved cysteine through the conserved F or W. The D gene is left open where the match is weak. Not all rows give a size; the values are once, few, many and, for expanded clones, a class.

cdr3_length j_call d_call v_call clone_size cdr3_nt cdr3_aa
15 TRBJ1-3 NA TRBV12-3/TRBV12-4 few TGTGCCAGCAGCCGTCGACAGGTCTCTGGAAACACCATATATTTT CASSRRQVSGNTIYF
15 TRBJ2-1 TRBD2 TRBV12-3/TRBV12-4 few TGTGCCAGCAGTCTGGGAGGGCCCTCCCGGAATGAGCAGTTCTTC CASSLGGPSRNEQFF
13 TRBJ2-3 NA TRBV5-1 many TGCGCCAGCAGCTTGGTGCTAACGGATACGCAGTATTTT CASSLVLTDTQYF
14 TRBJ2-4 TRBD2 TRBV20-1 few TGCAGTGCTGGACTAGCGGGGGGCCGGGGCATTCAGTACTTC CSAGLAGGRGIQYF
16 TRBJ2-1 NA TRBV20-1 few TGCAGTGCTAGGGGGGAGGCCCCCTGGAGTCCCAGTGAGCAGTTCTTC CSARGEAPWSPSEQFF
16 TRBJ2-5 TRBD2 TRBV7-9 NA TGTGCCAGCAGCTTAATAGCCTGGACTAGCGGGGAGACCCAGTACTTC CASSLIAWTSGETQYF
16 TRBJ2-3 NA TRBV11-3 NA TGTGCCAGCAGCCCGAGTCGGCGCGGGGTCACAGATACGCAGTATTTT CASSPSRRGVTDTQYF
14 TRBJ2-7 NA TRBV10-3 many TGTGCCATCAGTGAGTCGCCCGGCAGCTACGAGCAGTACTTC CAISESPGSYEQYF
16 TRBJ2-2 TRBD2 TRBV27 few TGTGCCAGCAGTTCGACTAGCGATAAGAACACCGGGGAGCTGTTTTTT CASSSTSDKNTGELFF
12 TRBJ1-1 NA TRBV6-2/TRBV6-3 NA TGTGCCAGCAGTTATGCGAACACTGAAGCTTTCTTT CASSYANTEAFF
15 TRBJ1-4 NA TRBV5-1 few TGCGCCAGCAGACCTACAGGCTCTAATAATGAAAAACTGTTTTTT CASRPTGSNNEKLFF
13 TRBJ1-1 NA TRBV6-2/TRBV6-3 many TGTGCCAGCAGTATCGCAGAGAACACTGAAGCTTTCTTT CASSIAENTEAFF
16 TRBJ2-1 TRBD2 TRBV29-1 NA TGCAGCGTGGGACTAGCGGGGGGGAGCTCCTACAATGAGCAGTTCTTC CSVGLAGGSSYNEQFF
14 TRBJ2-7 NA TRBV12-3/TRBV12-4 NA TGTGCCAGCAGTTTACGGAGTATAGTAGGGCCACAGTACTTC CASSLRSIVGPQYF
14 TRBJ2-7 TRBD1 TRBV27 NA TGTGCCAGCAGTCTCGGACAGGGGATGTACAAGCAGTACTTC CASSLGQGMYKQYF
16 TRBJ1-6 NA TRBV5-5 NA TGTGCCAGCAGCTTCGGTCCAAGGCAGGAAAGTTCACCCCTCCACTTT CASSFGPRQESSPLHF
12 TRBJ2-7 NA TRBV12-3/TRBV12-4 NA TGTGCCAGCAGTTCCAGGGAACCCGAGCAGTACTTC CASSSREPEQYF
14 TRBJ2-7 TRBD1 TRBV10-3 many TGTGCCATCAGTGAGCCAGGACAGGCCTACGAGCAGTACTTC CAISEPGQAYEQYF
16 TRBJ2-3 TRBD2 TRBV12-3/TRBV12-4 NA TGTGCCAGCAGTTTACCTGAGCGGGAGAATAGCGATACGCAGTATTTT CASSLPERENSDTQYF
16 TRBJ2-1 TRBD2 TRBV6-5 many TGTGCCAGCAGTTACGCCTGGACTAGCGGGACTTTTCAGCAGTTCTTC CASSYAWTSGTFQQFF